The 6 T cell receptor beta chains in this list originate from one sample, sequenced in a study of T cells in Graves' hyperthyroidism and ophthalmopathy. Template material for amplifying TCR beta CDR3 regions consisted of RNA transcripts. First-round RT-PCR with HTBI primers amplified the TCR CDR3 region. TCRdb re-derived calls from the multiplex PCR reads in MiXCR, one entry per CDR3 protein. The sample consists of just under 750,000 distinct CDR3 sequences, just over 35% of them appearing once. The sample taken for sequencing was blood. The source of these receptors is a woman aged 40 to 50 with Graves' hyperthyroidism.

The rearrangement links TRBV7-3 to TRBJ1-6; D remains unclear. This CDR3 has 13 amino acids. The V gene's germline CDR1 is SGHTA and CDR2 FQGTGA. V lost 5 bases and J 10 bases, leaving 12 bases between the germline ends. Written as DNA, the CDR3 is TGTGCCAGCAGCGCCCGGCGGGAGTCACCCCTCCACTTT. Translated: CASSARRESPLHF.

This clonotype was recorded at least ten times. The chain couples TRBV2 to TRBJ1-6; D is uncertain. CDR1 is SNHLY and CDR2 is FYNNEI in the germline V gene. The V end lost 11 bases, the J end lost 6 bases, and 17 bases lay between the germline ends. The CDR3 consists of 14 residues. The CDR3 DNA reads TGTGCCGGCGGGGTAACCTTTTCTAATTCACCCCTCCACTTT. Residues: CAGGVTFSNSPLHF.

The chain recombines TRBV7-2 with TRBJ1-6; 7 nucleotides match TRBD1. V trimming: 2 bases; J trimming: 5 bases; junction bases outside the gene matches: 12. The CDR3 contains 18 residues. Germline assignment: CDR1 SGHTA and CDR2 FQGNSA. The CDR3, as DNA: TGTGCCAGCAGCTTACGATGGTCTGAGACAGGGAATAATTCACCCCTCCACTTT. This encodes CASSLRWSETGNNSPLHF.

V is TRBV25-1 and J is TRBJ2-7; D might be TRBD1 or TRBD2, each matching 5 bases. CDR1 and CDR2 from the germline V gene are MGHDK and SYGVNS. This CDR3 has 14 residues. The V end was cut by 4 bases, the J end by 0 bases, with 10 bases between. The CDR3 reads CASSAGTRSYEQYF. For the CDR3, the DNA is TGTGCCAGCAGTGCCGGGACCCGCTCCTACGAGCAGTACTTC.

This chain uses TRBV5-1 with TRBJ1-2; D call uncertain. The CDR3 runs to 16 residues. Germline CDR1 SGHRS, CDR2 YFSETQ. Trimming took off 2 bases at V and 6 bases at J, with 20 bases between the two ends. DNA of the CDR3: TGCGCCAGCAGCTTTTCTCCAGCCCCCGGGGAGAATGGCTACACCTTC. This sequence encodes CASSFSPAPGENGYTF. The full variable domain, with the rest looked up from reference TRBV5-1 and TRBJ1-2, is KAGVTQTPRYLIKTRGQQVTLSCSPISGHRSVSWYQQTPGQGLQFLFEYFSETQRNKGNFPGRFSGRQFSNSRSEMNVSTLELGDSALYLCASSFSPAPGENGYTFGSGTRLTVV.

Many counts were recorded for this clonotype. V gene TRBV7-3 combines with J gene TRBJ2-2; no clear D. Germline CDR1 is SGHTA and CDR2 is FQGTGA. V gave up 5 bases and J gave up 0 bases, with 10 bases separating them. The CDR3 consists of 15 residues. This chain's CDR3 is CASSRTPTNTGELFF. The CDR3 DNA sequence: TGTGCCAGCAGCCGGACGCCGACGAACACCGGGGAGCTGTTTTTT.